Below are 4 T cell receptor beta chains sequenced from a single sample in a study of T cells in Graves' hyperthyroidism and ophthalmopathy. Using RNA transcripts as the source, TCR beta CDR3 regions were amplified. TCR CDR3 regions were first amplified by RT-PCR with HTBI primers. From the multiplex PCR reads, TCRdb called clonotypes with MiXCR, one entry per CDR3 protein. The sample records 550,000 to 650,000 distinct CDR3 sequences, 13% to 15% being singletons. The sequencing sample was made of blood. The receptors derive from a woman aged 40 to 55 with Graves' hyperthyroidism.

The J gene is TRBJ1-5, the V gene TRBV7-2; D perhaps matches TRBD1 (6 bases). Deletions cut 3 bases from V and 11 bases from J, with 20 bases between. From germline, CDR1 is SGHTA and CDR2 FQGNSA. There are 15 residues in the CDR3. The CDR3 region is CASSLRQDGLWTQHF. The CDR3 DNA is TGTGCCAGCAGCTTGCGACAGGACGGCCTATGGACCCAGCATTTT.

V usage is TRBV20-1 and J usage is TRBJ2-3; 8 bases align to TRBD1. This CDR3 comprises 14 residues. The V and J ends lost 4 bases and 1 base, in that order; junction bases with no gene match: 4. The germline V gene has CDR1 DFQATT and CDR2 SNEGSKA (reference sequence). The CDR3 DNA follows: TGCAGTGCTAATGGGGGACAGGGCACAGATACGCAGTATTTT. This codes for CSANGGQGTDTQYF.

This clonotype was detected ten times or more. The rearrangement uses TRBV5-1 and TRBJ1-6, with TRBD1 identical over 9 bases. Germline trimming cut 0 bases from V and 7 bases from J; bases unmatched to any gene: 5. This CDR3 spans 16 amino acids. The V gene's germline CDR1 is SGHRS and CDR2 YFSETQ. The CDR3 DNA is TGCGCCAGCAGCTTGGCCTTGGACAGGGGAAATTCACCCCTCCACTTT. Its translation is CASSLALDRGNSPLHF.

This clonotype occurred many times. The genes are TRBV30 and TRBJ1-1, with 7 positions matching TRBD1. J gave up 1 base and V 0 bases, and 17 bases lay outside the gene matches. CDR1 is GTSNPN, CDR2 SVGIG, per germline (reference sequence). The CDR3 is 19 residues long. Written as DNA, the CDR3 is TGTGCCTGGAGTGTACTCTTTCGTAGGGGTGGGACAGCGAACACTGAAGCTTTCTTT. Translation gives CAWSVLFRRGGTANTEAFF.